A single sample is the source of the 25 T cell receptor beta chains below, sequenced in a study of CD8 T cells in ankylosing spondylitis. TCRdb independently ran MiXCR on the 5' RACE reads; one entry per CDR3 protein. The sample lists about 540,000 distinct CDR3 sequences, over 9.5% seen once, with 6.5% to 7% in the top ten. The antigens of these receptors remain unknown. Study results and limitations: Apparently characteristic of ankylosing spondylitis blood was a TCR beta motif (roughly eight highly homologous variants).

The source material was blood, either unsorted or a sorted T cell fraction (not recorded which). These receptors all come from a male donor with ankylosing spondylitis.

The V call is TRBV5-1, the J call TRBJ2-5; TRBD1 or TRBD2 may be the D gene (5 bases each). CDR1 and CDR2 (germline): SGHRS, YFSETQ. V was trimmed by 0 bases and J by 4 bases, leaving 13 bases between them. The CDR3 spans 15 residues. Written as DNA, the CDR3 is TGCGCCAGCAGCTTGGAGGGAGCTGGGGGAGAGACCCAGTACTTC. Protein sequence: CASSLEGAGGETQYF.

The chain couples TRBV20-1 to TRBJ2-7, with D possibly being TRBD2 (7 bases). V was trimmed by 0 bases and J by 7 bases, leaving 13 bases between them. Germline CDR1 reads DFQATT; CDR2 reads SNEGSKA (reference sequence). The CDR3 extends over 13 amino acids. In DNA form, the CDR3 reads TGCAGTGCTAGAGATCCCGGGGGGCGTGAGCAGTACGTC. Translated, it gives CSARDPGGREQYV.

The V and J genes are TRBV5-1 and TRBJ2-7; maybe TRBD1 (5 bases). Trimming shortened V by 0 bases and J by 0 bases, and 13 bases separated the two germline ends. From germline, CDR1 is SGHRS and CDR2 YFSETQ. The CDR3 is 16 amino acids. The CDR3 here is CASSLEGRAISYEQYF. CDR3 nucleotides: TGCGCCAGCAGCTTGGAGGGCAGGGCGATCTCCTACGAGCAGTACTTC.

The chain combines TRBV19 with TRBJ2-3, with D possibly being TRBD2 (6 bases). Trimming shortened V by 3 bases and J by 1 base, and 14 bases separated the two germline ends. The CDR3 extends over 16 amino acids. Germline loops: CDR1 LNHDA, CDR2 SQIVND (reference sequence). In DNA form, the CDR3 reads TGTGCCAGTAGTATCCCCGGGAGTGGAGGCACAGATACGCAGTATTTT. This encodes CASSIPGSGGTDTQYF. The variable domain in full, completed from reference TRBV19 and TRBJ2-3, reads DGGITQSPKYLFRKEGQNVTLSCEQNLNHDAMYWYRQDPGQGLRLIYYSQIVNDFQKGDIAEGYSVSREKKESFPLTVTSAQKNPTAFYLCASSIPGSGGTDTQYFGPGTRLTVL.

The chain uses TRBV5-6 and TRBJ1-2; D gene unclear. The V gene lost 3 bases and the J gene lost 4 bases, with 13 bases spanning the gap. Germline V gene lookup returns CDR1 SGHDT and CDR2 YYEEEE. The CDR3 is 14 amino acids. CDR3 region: CASSYRGEVYGYTF. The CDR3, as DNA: TGTGCCAGCAGCTATCGCGGGGAGGTCTATGGCTACACCTTC.

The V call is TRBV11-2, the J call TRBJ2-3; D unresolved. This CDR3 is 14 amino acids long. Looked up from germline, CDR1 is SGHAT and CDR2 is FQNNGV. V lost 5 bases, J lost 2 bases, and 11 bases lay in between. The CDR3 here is CASSQNQFTDTQYF. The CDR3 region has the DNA TGTGCCAGCAGCCAAAATCAGTTCACAGATACGCAGTATTTT.

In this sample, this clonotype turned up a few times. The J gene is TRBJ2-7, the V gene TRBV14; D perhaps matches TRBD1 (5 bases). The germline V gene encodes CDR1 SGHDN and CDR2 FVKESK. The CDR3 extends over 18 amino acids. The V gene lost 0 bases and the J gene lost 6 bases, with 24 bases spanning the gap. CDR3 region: CASSQEMPGKQLVGEQYV. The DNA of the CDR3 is TGTGCCAGCAGCCAAGAGATGCCAGGGAAGCAGCTCGTGGGCGAGCAGTACGTC.

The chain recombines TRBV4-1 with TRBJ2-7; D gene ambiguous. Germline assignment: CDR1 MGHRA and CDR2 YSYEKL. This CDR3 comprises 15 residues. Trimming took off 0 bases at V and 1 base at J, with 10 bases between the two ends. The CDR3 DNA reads TGCGCCAGCAGCCAAGATCAGGTCTTATCCTACGAGCAGTACGTC. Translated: CASSQDQVLSYEQYV.

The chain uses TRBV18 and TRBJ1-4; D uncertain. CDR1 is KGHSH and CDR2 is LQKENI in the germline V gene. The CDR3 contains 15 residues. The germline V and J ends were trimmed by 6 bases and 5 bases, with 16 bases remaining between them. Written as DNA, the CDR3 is TGTGCCAGCTCTGTTCCGGAGGGAGAAAATGAAAAACTGTTTTTT. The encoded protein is CASSVPEGENEKLFF.

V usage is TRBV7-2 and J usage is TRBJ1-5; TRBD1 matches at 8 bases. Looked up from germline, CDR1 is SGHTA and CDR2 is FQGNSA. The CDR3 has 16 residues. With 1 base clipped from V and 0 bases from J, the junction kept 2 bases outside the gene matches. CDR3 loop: CASSLETGASNQPQHF. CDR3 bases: TGTGCCAGCAGCTTAGAGACAGGGGCTAGCAATCAGCCCCAGCATTTT.

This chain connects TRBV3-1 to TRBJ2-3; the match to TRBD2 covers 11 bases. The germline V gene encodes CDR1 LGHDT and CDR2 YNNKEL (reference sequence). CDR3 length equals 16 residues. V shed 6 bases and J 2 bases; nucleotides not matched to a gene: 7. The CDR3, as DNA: TGTGCCAGCAGTAAGGGGACTAGCGGTCTCACAGATACGCAGTATTTT. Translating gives CASSKGTSGLTDTQYF.

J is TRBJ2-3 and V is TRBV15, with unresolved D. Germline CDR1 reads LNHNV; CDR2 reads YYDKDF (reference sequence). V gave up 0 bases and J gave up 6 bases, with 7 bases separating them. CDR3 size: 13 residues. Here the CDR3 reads CATSRDPRDTQYF. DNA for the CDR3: TGTGCCACCAGCAGAGATCCGCGGGATACGCAGTATTTT.

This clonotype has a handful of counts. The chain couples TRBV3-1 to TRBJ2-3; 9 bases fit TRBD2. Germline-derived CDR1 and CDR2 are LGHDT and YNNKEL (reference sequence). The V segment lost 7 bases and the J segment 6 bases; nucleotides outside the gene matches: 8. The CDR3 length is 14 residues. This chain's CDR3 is CASNGGLAVDTQYF. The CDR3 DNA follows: TGTGCCAGCAACGGGGGACTAGCAGTGGATACGCAGTATTTT.

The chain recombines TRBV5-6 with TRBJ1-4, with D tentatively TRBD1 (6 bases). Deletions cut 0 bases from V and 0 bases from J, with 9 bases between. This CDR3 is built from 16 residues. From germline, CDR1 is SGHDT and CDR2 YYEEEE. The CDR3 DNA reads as TGTGCCAGCAGCTTGGGGAAGGGGGCAACTAATGAAAAACTGTTTTTT. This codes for CASSLGKGATNEKLFF.

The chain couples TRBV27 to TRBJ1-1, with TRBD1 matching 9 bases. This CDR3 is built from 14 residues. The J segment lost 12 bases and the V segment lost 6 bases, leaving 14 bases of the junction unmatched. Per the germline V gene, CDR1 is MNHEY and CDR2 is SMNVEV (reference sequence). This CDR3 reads CASRTGGQGSGTFF. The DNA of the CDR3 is TGTGCCAGCAGAACCGGCGGACAGGGGTCAGGGACTTTCTTT.

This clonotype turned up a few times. The CDR3 nucleotides read TGTGCCAGCAGTCTCGCGAGGGAGGGCGAGCAGTACGTC. Translating gives CASSLAREGEQYV. This rearrangement joins TRBV12-3 or TRBV12-4 to TRBJ2-7, with 7 bases fitting TRBD2. This CDR3 has 13 residues. With V trimmed by 5 bases and J by 6 bases, 7 bases remained unmatched.

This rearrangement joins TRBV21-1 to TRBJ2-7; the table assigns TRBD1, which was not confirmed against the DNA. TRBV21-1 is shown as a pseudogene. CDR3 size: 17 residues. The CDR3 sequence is CASSSKKRDRGTNEQYV. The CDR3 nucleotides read TGTGCCAGCAGCAGCAAAAAAAGGGACAGGGGGACCAACGAGCAGTACGTC.

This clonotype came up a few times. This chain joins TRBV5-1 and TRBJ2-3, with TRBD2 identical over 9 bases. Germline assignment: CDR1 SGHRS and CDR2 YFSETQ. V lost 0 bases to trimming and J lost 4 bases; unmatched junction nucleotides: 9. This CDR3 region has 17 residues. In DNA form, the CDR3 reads TGCGCCAGCAGCTTGGCCCCACTAGCGGGCCAAGCAGATACGCAGTATTTT. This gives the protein CASSLAPLAGQADTQYF.

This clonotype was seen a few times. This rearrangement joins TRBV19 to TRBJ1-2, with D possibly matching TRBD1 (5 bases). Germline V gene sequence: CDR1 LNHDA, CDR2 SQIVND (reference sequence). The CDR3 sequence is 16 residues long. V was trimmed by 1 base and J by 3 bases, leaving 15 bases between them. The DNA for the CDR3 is TGTGCCAGTAGTATAGCAGCACAAGGACAATACTATGGCTACACCTTC. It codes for CASSIAAQGQYYGYTF. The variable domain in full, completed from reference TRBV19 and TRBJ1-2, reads DGGITQSPKYLFRKEGQNVTLSCEQNLNHDAMYWYRQDPGQGLRLIYYSQIVNDFQKGDIAEGYSVSREKKESFPLTVTSAQKNPTAFYLCASSIAAQGQYYGYTFGSGTRLTVV.

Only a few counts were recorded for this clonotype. The CDR3 loop is CSARQAGGTGELFF. Written as DNA, the CDR3 is TGCAGTGCTAGGCAGGCGGGAGGCACCGGGGAGCTGTTTTTT. This chain uses TRBV20-1 with TRBJ2-2, with 8 bases identical to TRBD2. Germline-derived CDR1 and CDR2 are DFQATT and SNEGSKA (reference sequence). The CDR3 loop spans 14 amino acids. V lost 3 bases to trimming and J lost 4 bases; unmatched junction nucleotides: 4.

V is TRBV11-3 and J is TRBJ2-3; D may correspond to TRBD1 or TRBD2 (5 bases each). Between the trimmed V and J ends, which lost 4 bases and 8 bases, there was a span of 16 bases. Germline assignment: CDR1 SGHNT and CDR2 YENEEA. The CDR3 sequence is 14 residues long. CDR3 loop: CASSWGSREGTQYF. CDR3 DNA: TGTGCCAGCAGCTGGGGCAGCCGAGAGGGTACGCAGTATTTT.

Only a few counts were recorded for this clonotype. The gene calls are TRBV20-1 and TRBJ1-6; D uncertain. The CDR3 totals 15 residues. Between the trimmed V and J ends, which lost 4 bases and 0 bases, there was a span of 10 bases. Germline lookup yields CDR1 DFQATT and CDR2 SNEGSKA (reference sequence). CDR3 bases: TGCAGTGCTAATGTCGTAAGCTCCTATAATTCACCCCTCCACTTT. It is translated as CSANVVSSYNSPLHF.

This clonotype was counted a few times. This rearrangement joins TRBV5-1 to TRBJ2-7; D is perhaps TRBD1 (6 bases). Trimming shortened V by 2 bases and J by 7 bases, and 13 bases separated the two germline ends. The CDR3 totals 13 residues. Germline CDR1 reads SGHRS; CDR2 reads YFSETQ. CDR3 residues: CASSFVGGGEQYV. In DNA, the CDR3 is TGCGCCAGCAGCTTCGTAGGGGGTGGTGAGCAGTACGTC.

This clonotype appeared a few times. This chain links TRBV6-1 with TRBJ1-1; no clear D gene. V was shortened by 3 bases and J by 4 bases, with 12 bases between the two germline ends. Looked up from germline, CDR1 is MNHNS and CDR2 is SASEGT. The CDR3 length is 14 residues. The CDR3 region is CASSDGLRSTEAFF. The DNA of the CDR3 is TGTGCCAGCAGTGACGGGTTACGAAGCACTGAAGCTTTCTTT.

In nucleotides, the CDR3 is TGCAGTGCTAGGGGGACGGGTACAGATACGCAGTATTTT. Translated: CSARGTGTDTQYF. This chain joins TRBV20-1 and TRBJ2-3; D is tentatively TRBD1 or TRBD2 (5 bases each). Trimming removed 3 bases from V and 3 bases from J, with 10 bases in between. This CDR3 contains 13 residues. The germline V gene has CDR1 DFQATT and CDR2 SNEGSKA (reference sequence).